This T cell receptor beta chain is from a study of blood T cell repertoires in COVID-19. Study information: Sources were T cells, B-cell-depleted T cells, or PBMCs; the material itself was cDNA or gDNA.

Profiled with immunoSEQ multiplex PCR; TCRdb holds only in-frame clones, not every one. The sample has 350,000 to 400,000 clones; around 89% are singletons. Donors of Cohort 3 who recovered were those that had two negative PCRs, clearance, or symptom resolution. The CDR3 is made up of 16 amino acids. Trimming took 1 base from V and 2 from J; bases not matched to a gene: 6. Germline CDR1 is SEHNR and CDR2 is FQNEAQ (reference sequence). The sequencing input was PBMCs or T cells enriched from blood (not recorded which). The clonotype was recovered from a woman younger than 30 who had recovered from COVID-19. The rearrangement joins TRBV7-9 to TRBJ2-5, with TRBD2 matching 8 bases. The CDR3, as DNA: TGTGCCAGCAGCTTAGACGGGGCGGGGGGACAAGAGACCCAGTACTTC. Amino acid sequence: CASSLDGAGGQETQYF.